The 21 T cell receptor beta chains below come from one sample, sequenced in a study of T cells after somatic rescue of genetic block (TCRdb year 2020). Library construction relied on the immunoSEQ multiplex PCR assay. The clones in this table, taken by TCRdb from immuneACCESS, are in-frame only. Not every clone is retained; where verified, under half of the shortfall comes from an unresolved V gene, and the cause of the rest is unknown. The sample records nearly 10,000 clones, around 70% of which are singletons. The ten biggest clones cover about 20% of the sample. Sequenced material: peripheral blood mononuclear cells (PBMCs). These receptors originate from a boy between 5 and 17 years old.

This chain uses TRBV4-2 with TRBJ2-7; the match to TRBD1 covers 9 bases. The CDR3 extends over 16 amino acids. The germline gives CDR1 LGHNA, CDR2 YNFKEQ. V was pared by 0 bases and J by 8 bases, with 11 bases of the junction left unmatched. CDR3 in DNA: TGTGCCAGCAGCCAAGATTTACACAGGGGGCTTCCCAAGCAGTACTTC. This translates into CASSQDLHRGLPKQYF.

V gene TRBV25-1 combines with J gene TRBJ1-4, with D tentatively TRBD1 (5 bases). CDR1 is MGHDK, CDR2 SYGVNS, per germline. The CDR3 is 13 amino acids. Trimming stripped 6 bases from V and 4 bases from J, with 9 bases between. The DNA for the CDR3 is TGTGCCAGCAGGGGACGCAGTAATGAAAAACTGTTTTTT. This sequence encodes CASRGRSNEKLFF.

The V call is TRBV5-4, the J call TRBJ1-1; TRBD1 matches at 7 bases. The germline V gene encodes CDR1 SGHNT and CDR2 YYREEE (reference sequence). The V segment lost 4 bases and the J segment 8 bases; nucleotides outside the gene matches: 8. CDR3 length: 13 residues. The CDR3 sequence is CASSAGQDREAFF. The DNA of the CDR3 is TGTGCCAGCAGCGCTGGACAGGATCGGGAAGCTTTCTTT.

The J gene is TRBJ1-4, the V gene TRBV11-1; TRBD1 might be the D (5 bases). Germline lookup yields CDR1 SGHAT and CDR2 FQDESV (reference sequence). This CDR3 contains 16 residues. Trimming removed 2 bases from V and 3 bases from J, with 13 bases in between. CDR3 nucleotide sequence: TGTGCCAGCAGCTTACAGGGTCCTAAGTCTAATGAAAAACTGTTTTTT. The encoded protein is CASSLQGPKSNEKLFF.

This chain joins TRBV28 and TRBJ1-2; D gene uncertain. CDR3 length equals 13 residues. Germline V gives CDR1 MDHEN, CDR2 SYDVKM. The V and J ends lost 6 bases and 8 bases respectively, with 16 bases between them. The CDR3 sequence is CASRVGSLRGYTF. The CDR3 DNA sequence: TGTGCCAGCAGGGTGGGCAGTTTAAGGGGCTACACCTTC.

This clone was seen a few times. This chain joins TRBV2 and TRBJ2-2; 7 bases agree with TRBD1. J gave up 4 bases and V 5 bases, and 10 bases lay outside the gene matches. This CDR3 contains 16 residues. The germline gives CDR1 SNHLY, CDR2 FYNNEI. Written as DNA, the CDR3 is TGTGCCAGCAGTTACCCGGACAGGCTCCTCACCGGGGAGCTGTTTTTT. Protein sequence: CASSYPDRLLTGELFF.

The chain has TRBV5-1 and TRBJ2-5, with no clear D. The germline CDR1 and CDR2 sequences are SGHRS and YFSETQ. The CDR3 has 14 amino acids. V was cut by 5 bases and J by 2 bases, with 13 bases left in between. The CDR3 protein is CASRYRPEQETQYF. The CDR3 DNA reads as TGCGCCAGCAGATATCGGCCCGAACAAGAGACCCAGTACTTC.

V is TRBV7-2 and J is TRBJ2-7; the D is unclear. This CDR3 comprises 12 residues. Deletions cut 5 bases from V and 0 bases from J, with 5 bases between. Looked up from germline, CDR1 is SGHTA and CDR2 is FQGNSA. CDR3 DNA sequence: TGTGCCAGCAGCCGCTCCTCCTACGAGCAGTACTTC. This encodes CASSRSSYEQYF.

The rearrangement joins TRBV6-6 to TRBJ1-5; 10 bases align to TRBD1. The CDR3 spans 16 residues. V lost 5 bases and J lost 4; bases outside the gene matches: 8. Per the germline V gene, CDR1 is MNHNY and CDR2 is SVGAGI (reference sequence). CDR3 in DNA: TGTGCCAGCAGTACTTATCGGACAGGGGGTAATCAGCCCCAGCATTTT. Its translation is CASSTYRTGGNQPQHF.

The chain combines TRBV18 with TRBJ2-3; a possible D gene is TRBD2 (5 bases). Trimming cost V 1 base and J 4 bases, with 9 bases left between them. This CDR3 is 14 amino acids long. In germline, CDR1 is KGHSH, CDR2 LQKENI. The CDR3: CASSPRGSADTQYF. The CDR3 DNA reads as TGTGCCAGCTCACCACGGGGTAGCGCAGATACGCAGTATTTT.

For the CDR3, the DNA is TGTGCCAGCAGCTTGCGTCCCAGCTCTGGAAACACCATATATTTT. It translates to CASSLRPSSGNTIYF. This chain connects TRBV5-5 to TRBJ1-3; D ambiguous. CDR1 and CDR2 (germline): SGHKS, YYEKEE (reference sequence). V gave up 1 base and J gave up 0 bases, with 8 bases separating them. The CDR3 contains 15 residues.

The chain employs TRBV6-5 and TRBJ2-5; D tentatively reads TRBD1 or TRBD2 (6 bases each). The V end lost 6 bases, the J end lost 7 bases, and 15 bases lay between the germline ends. Germline CDR1 reads MNHEY; CDR2 reads SVGAGI. The CDR3 totals 13 residues. CDR3: CASSGGPTGTQYF. CDR3 sequence (DNA): TGTGCCAGCAGCGGGGGCCCCACGGGGACCCAGTACTTC.

This clone rates as medium-sized. The chain carries TRBV19 and TRBJ1-4; no firm D call. CDR1 is LNHDA, CDR2 SQIVND, per germline (reference sequence). V lost 6 bases and J 0 bases, leaving 17 bases between the germline ends. This CDR3 has 17 residues. CDR3 sequence reads: CASRSSPGLATNEKLFF. CDR3 nucleotides: TGTGCCAGTAGATCGAGCCCAGGCCTTGCAACTAATGAAAAACTGTTTTTT.

V usage is TRBV21-1 and J usage is TRBJ1-2; the D call TRBD1 from the table was never checked on the DNA. TRBV21-1 corresponds to a pseudogene. The CDR3 has 17 amino acids. This chain's CDR3 is CASISGTGGRSDYGYTF. The DNA of the CDR3 is TGTGCCAGCATATCCGGGACAGGGGGACGGTCGGACTATGGCTACACCTTC.

The chain has TRBV6-5 and TRBJ1-6; no reliable D call. CDR3 length equals 15 residues. Germline CDR1 and CDR2: MNHEY and SVGAGI. V lost 7 bases and J lost 0, with 10 bases in between. The CDR3 DNA reads TGTGCCAGCAACCTGGATAGCTCCTATAATTCACCCCTCCACTTT. It is translated as CASNLDSSYNSPLHF.

The chain employs TRBV5-5 and TRBJ2-7; tentatively, D is TRBD2 (6 bases). V dropped 3 bases and J dropped 6 bases, with 22 bases sitting between them. CDR3 length equals 16 residues. Per germline, CDR1 SGHKS and CDR2 YYEKEE (reference sequence). The DNA of the CDR3 is TGTGCCAGCAGCTCCTACGGGGACTGGCCTCATGCCGAGCAGTACTTC. Encoded protein: CASSSYGDWPHAEQYF.

The chain uses TRBV7-9 and TRBJ1-2; possibly TRBD1 for D (5 bases). The CDR3 length is 15 residues. CDR1 is SEHNR and CDR2 is FQNEAQ in the germline V gene (reference sequence). Trimming took off 2 bases at V and 2 bases at J, with 12 bases between the two ends. The CDR3 sequence: CASSLTQDKNYGYTF. The CDR3 DNA follows: TGTGCCAGCAGCTTAACACAGGACAAAAACTATGGCTACACCTTC.

V usage is TRBV20-1 and J usage is TRBJ2-3, with a possible D match to TRBD1 (6 bases). The CDR3 is 11 residues long. Germline loops: CDR1 DFQATT, CDR2 SNEGSKA (reference sequence). Trimming pared 4 bases from V and 9 bases from J, leaving 11 bases between. CDR3 sequence (DNA): TGCAGTGCTAAAAAAGGGGGAACGCAGTATTTT. This translates into CSAKKGGTQYF.

This chain uses TRBV10-3 with TRBJ2-7; 7 bases line up with TRBD1. J lost 0 bases, V lost 7 bases, and 9 bases had no gene match. Germline V gene lookup returns CDR1 ENHRY and CDR2 SYGVKD. The CDR3 sequence is 15 residues long. CDR3 DNA sequence: TGTGCCATCAAGCCGGGACAGCCTAGCTCCTACGAGCAGTACTTC. Translation: CAIKPGQPSSYEQYF.

The rearrangement joins TRBV29-1 to TRBJ2-3, with D hard to call. There are 12 residues in the CDR3. Germline values: CDR1 SQVTM, CDR2 ANQGSEA. Trimming removed 1 base from V and 2 bases from J, with 4 bases in between. Here the CDR3 reads CSVEGVTDTQYF. CDR3 nucleotides: TGCAGCGTTGAAGGGGTCACAGATACGCAGTATTTT.

The chain carries TRBV11-1 and TRBJ2-7; TRBD2 agrees at 13 bases. Looked up from germline, CDR1 is SGHAT and CDR2 is FQDESV (reference sequence). Germline trimming cut 5 bases from V and 4 bases from J; bases unmatched to any gene: 5. This CDR3 is 15 amino acids long. The CDR3: CASSVGTSGIYEQYF. DNA for the CDR3: TGTGCCAGCAGCGTTGGGACTAGCGGGATTTACGAGCAGTACTTC.